This record covers a single T cell receptor beta chain. Its antigen remains unidentified. TCRdb's table, derived via immunoSEQ multiplex PCR, lists solely in-frame clones and lacks some. This sample has roughly 97,000 clones, with around nine tenths found just once. These data belong to a study of T cell responses to AZD1222 COVID-19 vaccine. General study results and limits: Distributed over spike, vaccine-associated CD4 TCRs predominated at 160-218 and 743-854. Spike-specific TCR repertoires showed rising breadth and depth after two AZD1222 doses. Clonal diversity may have been underestimated in mostly white British donors. Samples come after the peak T cell response, not at day 14.

The receptor was isolated from an adult in good health. Specimen: peripheral blood, collected on day 0 of AZD1222 vaccination.

The CDR3 here is CASSLVPGLIGTEAFF. The CDR3 DNA is TGTGCCAGCAGCTTAGTGCCAGGATTGATAGGGACTGAAGCTTTCTTT. The J gene is TRBJ1-1, the V gene TRBV7-9; D remains unclear. Germline V lookup: CDR1 SEHNR, CDR2 FQNEAQ (reference sequence). V was trimmed by 1 base and J by 5 bases, leaving 17 bases between them. This CDR3 is built from 16 residues.